This T cell receptor (beta chain) comes out of a study of T cell responses to AZD1222 COVID-19 vaccine. Concerning this clone itself: Its antigen remains unidentified.

The assay was immunoSEQ multiplex PCR, and TCRdb's table has in-frame clones only and misses some. The sample records approximately 120,000 clones, more than 70% being singletons. Study-level results: Repertoires were obtained only post-peak T cell response. White British ancestry dominated among donors, who included more females, and clonal diversity was possibly underestimated.

The CDR3 spans 13 residues. J was trimmed by 4 bases and V by 0 bases; bases with no gene match: 0. Per the germline V gene, CDR1 is SGHTS and CDR2 is YDEGEE. Sequencing used peripheral blood, obtained 28 days after the second AZD1222 dose. The chain couples TRBV5-8 to TRBJ1-1, with 7 bases that match TRBD1. The sequence came from an adult who received the AZD1222 COVID-19 vaccine. The CDR3 sequence: CASSLDRGTEAFF. CDR3 DNA sequence: TGTGCCAGCAGCTTGGACAGGGGCACTGAAGCTTTCTTT.